Following are 3 T cell receptor beta chains from one sample sequenced in a study of glioma-infiltrating T cells after dendritic cell vaccination. Specified time point: after dendritic cell vaccination, including at tumor progression/relapse. The method was immunoSEQ multiplex PCR; TCRdb's version includes in-frame clones alone and lacks a portion of them. The repertoire holds 100,000 or so clones, with more than 70% as singletons. Sequencing was performed on blood, taken after dendritic cell vaccination. These TCRs come from a human donor with glioblastoma.

The CDR3 loop is CSVEELAGAEYF. Written as DNA, the CDR3 is TGCAGCGTTGAAGAACTAGCGGGGGCGGAGTACTTC. The V gene is TRBV29-1, the J gene TRBJ2-5; 11 bases align to TRBD2. Germline assignment: CDR1 SQVTM and CDR2 ANQGSEA. Unmatched junction bases numbered 3, after V lost 0 bases and J lost 12 bases. The CDR3 extends over 12 amino acids.

The rearrangement uses TRBV9 and TRBJ2-7; TRBD1 matches 7 bases. The V and J ends lost 3 bases and 1 base, in that order; junction bases with no gene match: 7. The CDR3 totals 15 residues. In germline, CDR1 is SGDLS, CDR2 YYNGEE. The CDR3 bases are TGTGCCAGCAGCGAGGGGGCCGGGACGTCCTACGAGCAGTACTTC. It specifies CASSEGAGTSYEQYF.

V gene TRBV7-2 combines with J gene TRBJ2-7; D unclear. Germline loops: CDR1 SGHTA, CDR2 FQGNSA. Trimming shortened V by 1 base and J by 1 base, and 5 bases separated the two germline ends. The CDR3 has 13 residues. The CDR3 DNA sequence: TGTGCCAGCAGCTTAGACAGATCCTACGAGCAGTACTTC. Residues: CASSLDRSYEQYF.